This T cell receptor beta chain was identified during a study of prognosis after radiotherapy for stage I lung cancer. Study results and caveats: Reportedly, patients with and without metastases differed in TRBV and TRBJ gene usage.

Two-round multiplex PCR, the amplification method, yielded TCR beta CDR3 from genomic DNA. The first PCR round targeted every TRBV and TRBJ gene with specific primers. Using its own MiXCR run on the multiplex PCR reads, TCRdb lists one record per CDR3 protein. The sample has about 12,000 distinct CDR3 sequences, nearly 55% seen once. CDR3 length: 15 amino acids. The J segment lost 0 bases and the V segment lost 5 bases, leaving 2 bases of the junction unmatched. Germline V gives CDR1 SGHTA, CDR2 FQGNSA. This clonotype was observed at least ten times. Its antigen is not known. This TCR derives from a donor over 45 with non-small cell lung cancer. V gene TRBV7-2 combines with J gene TRBJ2-1, with TRBD1 matching 9 bases. Specimen: PBMCs, collected before or after stereotactic body radiation therapy (not recorded which). DNA for the CDR3: TGTGCCAGCAGCGTGGGACAGGGCTCCTACAATGAGCAGTTCTTC. Translated, it gives CASSVGQGSYNEQFF.